Detailed here is one TCR beta chain. Use of 60 Vbeta and 13 Jbeta primers characterized the PCR. This table comes from immunoSEQ multiplex PCR, and its TCRdb copy is limited to in-frame clones, with some not included. This sample carries 150,000 to 200,000 clones, around three quarters of them seen once, and the ten largest clones take 0.69%. The V gene end was trimmed by 5 bases and the J gene end by 8 bases; junction bases not matched to a gene: 2. CDR1 is LNHNV, CDR2 YYDKDF, per germline (reference sequence). The CDR3 loop spans 13 amino acids. These data belong to a study of cytomegalovirus exposure and HLA in healthy donors.

The material sequenced was PBMCs. This receptor was identified in a middle-aged woman in good health and CMV-seronegative. The rearrangement joins TRBV15 to TRBJ1-6; TRBD1 matches at 8 bases. This CDR3 is CATSRGQDSPLHF. DNA of the CDR3: TGTGCCACCAGCCGGGGACAGGATTCACCCCTCCACTTT.